The 18 T cell receptor beta chains reported below all come from one sample, sequenced in a study of cytomegalovirus exposure and HLA in healthy donors. Amplification used 60 Vbeta primers and 13 Jbeta primers. Repertoires were generated with immunoSEQ multiplex PCR, while TCRdb's copy carries only in-frame clones and drops some. The table includes around 140,000 clones, 75% to 90% detected once. The sequencing input was PBMCs. The receptors come from a woman between 45 and 60 years old in good health and CMV-seropositive.

This chain joins TRBV5-1 and TRBJ1-5; 8 bases are shared with TRBD1. Trimming took 4 bases from V and 3 from J; bases not matched to a gene: 6. Germline V gives CDR1 SGHRS, CDR2 YFSETQ. The CDR3 has 15 residues. DNA for the CDR3: TGCGCCAGCAGCCCCGGGACAGGCTCCAATCAGCCCCAGCATTTT. It specifies CASSPGTGSNQPQHF. The full variable domain, in which reference TRBV5-1 and TRBJ1-5 provide the parts outside the CDR3, is KAGVTQTPRYLIKTRGQQVTLSCSPISGHRSVSWYQQTPGQGLQFLFEYFSETQRNKGNFPGRFSGRQFSNSRSEMNVSTLELGDSALYLCASSPGTGSNQPQHFGDGTRLSIL.

The chain uses TRBV7-8 and TRBJ2-2, with 10 bases matching TRBD1. The germline V gene encodes CDR1 SGHVS and CDR2 FQNEAQ. The CDR3 has 16 amino acids. Trimming removed 2 bases from V and 8 bases from J; junction bases left unmatched: 8. CDR3: CASSLQGTGVPGELFF. The CDR3 DNA reads as TGTGCCAGCAGCTTACAAGGGACAGGGGTTCCTGGGGAGCTGTTTTTT.

The chain has TRBV28 and TRBJ2-1; TRBD2 agrees at 7 bases. The germline gives CDR1 MDHEN, CDR2 SYDVKM. The V gene end was trimmed by 6 bases and the J gene end by 5 bases; junction bases not matched to a gene: 10. There are 15 residues in the CDR3. This CDR3 reads CASSPGTNLNNEQFF. Here the CDR3 DNA reads TGTGCCAGCAGCCCCGGGACTAACTTAAACAATGAGCAGTTCTTC.

This sequence joins TRBV28 and TRBJ1-4, with D tentatively TRBD1 (5 bases). Germline CDR1 and CDR2: MDHEN and SYDVKM. V dropped 3 bases and J dropped 5 bases, with 13 bases sitting between them. The CDR3 consists of 15 residues. This CDR3 reads CASSFRTNWNEKLFF. The CDR3 DNA is TGTGCCAGCAGTTTTAGGACAAACTGGAATGAAAAACTGTTTTTT.

The chain combines TRBV28 with TRBJ1-1; possibly TRBD1 for D (6 bases). V lost 6 bases, J lost 4 bases, and 18 bases lay in between. The CDR3 is made up of 15 amino acids. Germline V gene lookup returns CDR1 MDHEN and CDR2 SYDVKM. Here the CDR3 reads CASSTPNRVSTEAFF. For the CDR3, the DNA is TGTGCCAGCAGCACCCCAAACAGGGTCTCCACTGAAGCTTTCTTT.

This sequence joins TRBV28 and TRBJ2-7, with 8 bases that match TRBD1. This CDR3 has 15 residues. V dropped 4 bases and J dropped 3; count of bases not matched to a gene: 8. The V gene's germline CDR1 is MDHEN and CDR2 SYDVKM. This chain's CDR3 is CASSSPTGGIYEQYF. CDR3 nucleotides: TGTGCCAGCAGTTCTCCCACAGGGGGAATCTACGAGCAGTACTTC.

This clone was observed a single time. The gene calls are TRBV7-3 and TRBJ1-1; 12 positions match TRBD1. The length of the CDR3 is 16 residues. Germline V gene lookup returns CDR1 SGHTA and CDR2 FQGTGA. V dropped 2 bases and J dropped 5; count of bases not matched to a gene: 6. CDR3 in DNA: TGTGCCAGCAGCTTATGGGGACAGGGGGCAGGTACTGAAGCTTTCTTT. Translation gives CASSLWGQGAGTEAFF.

This clone showed up just once. The V and J genes are TRBV5-4 and TRBJ2-1, with 13 bases that match TRBD2. The CDR3 is 17 amino acids. Germline V gives CDR1 SGHNT, CDR2 YYREEE (reference sequence). J lost 2 bases, V lost 0 bases, and 2 bases had no gene match. The CDR3 bases are TGTGCCAGCAGCTTGGGGGGACTAGCGGGACCCTACAATGAGCAGTTCTTC. Translated: CASSLGGLAGPYNEQFF.

The chain recombines TRBV4-3 with TRBJ1-4; no reliable D call. This CDR3 spans 16 amino acids. Germline assignment: CDR1 LGHNA and CDR2 YSLEER. V was clipped by 0 bases and J by 7 bases, with 15 bases between them. CDR3 sequence: CASSQDLHTTGEKLFF. Written as DNA, the CDR3 is TGCGCCAGCAGCCAAGATTTGCACACGACGGGTGAAAAACTGTTTTTT.

This chain links TRBV30 with TRBJ1-6; TRBD1 matches 7 bases. V shed 5 bases, J shed 3 bases, and the junction held 4 bases outside the gene matches. This CDR3 comprises 14 residues. CDR1 is GTSNPN and CDR2 is SVGIG in the germline V gene (reference sequence). The CDR3, as DNA: TGTGCCTGGGAAGGGGGCGACTATAATTCACCCCTCCACTTT. Encoded protein: CAWEGGDYNSPLHF.

The V call is TRBV5-1, the J call TRBJ2-3, with 8 nucleotides matching TRBD2. The CDR3 totals 16 residues. The J segment lost 0 bases and the V segment lost 7 bases, leaving 10 bases of the junction unmatched. Germline V CDR1 and CDR2: SGHRS, YFSETQ. Written as DNA, the CDR3 is TGCGCCAGCCGCAGTCAGCGGGGGTCTAGCACAGATACGCAGTATTTT. It translates to CASRSQRGSSTDTQYF.

This sequence joins TRBV2 and TRBJ2-3; 7 nucleotides align to TRBD1. Trimming took 2 bases from V and 5 from J; bases not matched to a gene: 7. The CDR3 is made up of 15 amino acids. The germline V gene has CDR1 SNHLY and CDR2 FYNNEI. This CDR3 is CASSENRGEGDTQYF. DNA for the CDR3: TGTGCCAGCAGTGAAAACAGGGGAGAAGGAGATACGCAGTATTTT.

The chain links TRBV6-1 to TRBJ1-3; no clear D. The CDR3 consists of 13 residues. The V end was cut by 4 bases, the J end by 0 bases, with 4 bases between. The V gene's germline CDR1 is MNHNS and CDR2 SASEGT. The CDR3 sequence is CASSASSGNTIYF. Written as DNA, the CDR3 is TGTGCCAGCAGTGCCAGCTCTGGAAACACCATATATTTT.

This chain uses TRBV5-1 with TRBJ2-1; 11 bases line up with TRBD2. V was pared by 2 bases and J by 4 bases, with 5 bases of the junction left unmatched. The CDR3 spans 16 residues. Germline V gene data show CDR1 as SGHRS and CDR2 as YFSETQ. CDR3 amino acids: CASSFIAGGPYNEQFF. CDR3 in DNA: TGCGCCAGCAGCTTCATAGCGGGAGGGCCTTACAATGAGCAGTTCTTC.

CDR3 coding DNA: TGTGCCAGCAGTTCATCACGTGGGAGCACCTATGGCTACACCTTC. Translated, it gives CASSSSRGSTYGYTF. This chain links TRBV13 with TRBJ1-2; D is ambiguous. CDR3 length: 15 amino acids. The V and J ends lost 6 bases and 4 bases respectively, with 18 bases between them. Germline loops: CDR1 PRHDT, CDR2 FYEKMQ (reference sequence).

This chain connects TRBV7-2 to TRBJ2-3, with 7 bases aligning to TRBD2. Germline CDR1 is SGHTA and CDR2 is FQGNSA. The CDR3 extends over 15 amino acids. V trimming: 3 bases; J trimming: 6 bases; junction bases outside the gene matches: 9. In nucleotides, the CDR3 is TGTGCCAGCAGCTTTTTGTTAGCGGGCGGGGATACGCAGTATTTT. Residues: CASSFLLAGGDTQYF.

The rearrangement uses TRBV11-2 and TRBJ2-7, with 9 bases fitting TRBD1. Germline CDR1 SGHAT, CDR2 FQNNGV. V shed 3 bases and J 3 bases; nucleotides not matched to a gene: 3. The CDR3 contains 14 residues. The CDR3 is CASSFGTGNYEQYF. The CDR3 coding sequence is TGTGCCAGCAGCTTTGGGACAGGGAACTACGAGCAGTACTTC.

This chain uses TRBV2 with TRBJ1-5; 7 nucleotides line up with TRBD1. J gave up 7 bases and V 4 bases, and 4 bases lay outside the gene matches. In germline, CDR1 is SNHLY, CDR2 FYNNEI. The CDR3 is made up of 13 amino acids. The CDR3 loop reads CASSALQGQPQHF. CDR3 nucleotides: TGTGCCAGCAGTGCCCTACAGGGGCAGCCCCAGCATTTT.